This T cell receptor beta chain appears in the sequencing data of a study of blood T cells in healthy people across ages. Study results and caveats: Calculation of diversity from one million T cells yielded estimates considered to be underestimates.

The length of the CDR3 is 14 residues. Per the germline V gene, CDR1 is MNHEY and CDR2 is SMNVEV (reference sequence). Comment on this clonotype: Its antigen remains unknown. The junction shows a germline mismatch at one end, possibly a read error.

Each donor's blood draw was around 9.2 milliliters of peripheral blood. Isolation of PBMCs gave at least 7 million cells per sample. It was with a sample-barcoded 5' primer and a J-beta primer mix that a second PCR of roughly 6 to 12 cycles was run. TCRdb reprocessed the 5' RACE reads via MiXCR and lists one record per CDR3 protein. This sample yields 780,000 or so distinct CDR3 sequences, of which roughly 25% are seen a single time; under 4.5% belongs to the top ten. This same sample was also taken into another study, of T cells of mothers and their children. That source reports: Maternal samples each gave over 8 million TCR beta CDR3 reads, and child samples roughly 3 million each.

The clonotype comes from a boy aged 5 to 17 in good health. The chain recombines TRBV27 with TRBJ2-5; 7 bases are a match to TRBD1. The sample was blood. The DNA for the CDR3 is TGTTCCAGCAGTGCGACAGGGCCCCAAGAGACCCAGTACTTC. Protein: CSSSATGPQETQYF.